This T cell receptor (beta chain) was observed in a study of blood T cells in healthy people across ages. Between the trimmed V and J ends, which lost 7 bases and 2 bases, there was a span of 18 bases. This CDR3 region has 16 residues. The V gene's germline CDR1 is SNHLY and CDR2 FYNNEI. PBMCs numbering at least 7 million were isolated per sample. This clonotype has just a few counts. Sample-barcoded 5' priming and a J-beta primer mix drove a second PCR of 7 to 11 cycles. A template-switch adaptor that had 12 random nucleotides put a tag on each cDNA molecule. Each CDR3 protein is one row after TCRdb ran MiXCR on the 5' RACE reads. The sample contains 1.5 million to 2 million distinct CDR3 sequences, 35% to 50% of which appear only once.

The source material was blood. The receptor was derived from a human donor in good health. The chain recombines TRBV2 with TRBJ2-1; D unresolved. CDR3 in amino acids: CASILRALRTYNEQFF. Written as DNA, the CDR3 is TGTGCCAGCATTCTCCGGGCCCTAAGGACCTACAATGAGCAGTTCTTC.